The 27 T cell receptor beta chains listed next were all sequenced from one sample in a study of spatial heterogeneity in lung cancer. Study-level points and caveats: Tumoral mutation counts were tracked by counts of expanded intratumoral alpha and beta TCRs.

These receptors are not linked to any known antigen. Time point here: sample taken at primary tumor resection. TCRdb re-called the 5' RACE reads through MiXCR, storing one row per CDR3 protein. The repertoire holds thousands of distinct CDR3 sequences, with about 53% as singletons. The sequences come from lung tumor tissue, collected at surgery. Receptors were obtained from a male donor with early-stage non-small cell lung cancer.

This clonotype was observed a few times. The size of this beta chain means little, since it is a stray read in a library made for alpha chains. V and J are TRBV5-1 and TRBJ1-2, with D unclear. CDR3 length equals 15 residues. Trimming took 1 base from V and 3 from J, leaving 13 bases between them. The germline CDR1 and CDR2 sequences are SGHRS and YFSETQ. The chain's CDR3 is CASSLNRFNDYGYTF. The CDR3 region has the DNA TGCGCCAGCAGCTTGAACAGATTCAACGACTATGGCTACACCTTC.

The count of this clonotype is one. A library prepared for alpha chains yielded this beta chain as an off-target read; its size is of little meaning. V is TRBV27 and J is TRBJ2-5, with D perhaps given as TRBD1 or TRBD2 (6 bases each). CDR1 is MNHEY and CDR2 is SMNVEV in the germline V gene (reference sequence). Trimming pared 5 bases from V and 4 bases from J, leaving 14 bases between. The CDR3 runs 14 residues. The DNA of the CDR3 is TGTGCCAGCAGTCTGGGTGGGGGGCGAGAGACCCAGTACTTC. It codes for CASSLGGGRETQYF.

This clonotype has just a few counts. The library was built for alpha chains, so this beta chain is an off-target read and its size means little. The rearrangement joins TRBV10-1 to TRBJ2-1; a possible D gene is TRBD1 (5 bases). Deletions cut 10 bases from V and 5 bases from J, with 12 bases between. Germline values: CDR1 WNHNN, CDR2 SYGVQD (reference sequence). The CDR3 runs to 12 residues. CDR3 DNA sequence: TGCGCCACCGGACACCCCGACAATGAGCAGTTCTTC. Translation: CATGHPDNEQFF.

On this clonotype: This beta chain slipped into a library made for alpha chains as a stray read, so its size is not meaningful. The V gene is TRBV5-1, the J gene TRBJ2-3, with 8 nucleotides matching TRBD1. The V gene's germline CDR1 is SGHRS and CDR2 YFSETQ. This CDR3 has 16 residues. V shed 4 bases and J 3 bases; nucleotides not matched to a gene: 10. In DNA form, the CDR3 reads TGCGCCAGCAGCATGGCCGGGACAGGACTTACAGATACGCAGTATTTT. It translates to CASSMAGTGLTDTQYF. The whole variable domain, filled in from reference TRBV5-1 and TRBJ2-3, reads KAGVTQTPRYLIKTRGQQVTLSCSPISGHRSVSWYQQTPGQGLQFLFEYFSETQRNKGNFPGRFSGRQFSNSRSEMNVSTLELGDSALYLCASSMAGTGLTDTQYFGPGTRLTVL.

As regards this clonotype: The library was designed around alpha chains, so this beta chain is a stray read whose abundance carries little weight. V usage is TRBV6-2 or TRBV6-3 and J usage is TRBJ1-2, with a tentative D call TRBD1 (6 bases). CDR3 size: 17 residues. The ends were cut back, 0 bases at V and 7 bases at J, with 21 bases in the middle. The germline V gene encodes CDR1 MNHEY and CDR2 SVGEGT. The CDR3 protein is CASSYSQGDRFVGGYTF. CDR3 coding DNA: TGTGCCAGCAGTTACTCACAGGGAGACCGCTTTGTTGGTGGCTACACCTTC.

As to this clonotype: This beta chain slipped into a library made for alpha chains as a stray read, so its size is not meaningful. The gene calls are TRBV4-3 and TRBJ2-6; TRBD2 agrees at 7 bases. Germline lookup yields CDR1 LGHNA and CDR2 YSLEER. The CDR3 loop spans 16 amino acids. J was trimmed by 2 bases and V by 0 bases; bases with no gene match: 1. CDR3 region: CASSQEGGTGANVLTF. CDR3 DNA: TGCGCCAGCAGCCAAGAGGGAGGGACTGGGGCCAACGTCCTGACTTTC.

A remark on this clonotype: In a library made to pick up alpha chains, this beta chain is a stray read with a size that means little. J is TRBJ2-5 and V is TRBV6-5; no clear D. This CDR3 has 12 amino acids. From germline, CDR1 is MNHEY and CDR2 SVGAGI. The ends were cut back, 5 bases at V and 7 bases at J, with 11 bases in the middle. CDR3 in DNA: TGTGCCAGCAGTGGGTTAGTCGGGACCCAGTACTTC. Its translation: CASSGLVGTQYF.

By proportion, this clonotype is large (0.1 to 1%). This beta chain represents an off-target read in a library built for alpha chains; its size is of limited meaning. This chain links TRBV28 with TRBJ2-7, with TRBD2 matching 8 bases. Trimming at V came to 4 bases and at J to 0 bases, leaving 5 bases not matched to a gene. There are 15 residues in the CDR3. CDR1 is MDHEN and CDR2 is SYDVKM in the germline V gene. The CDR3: CASSSERGNSYEQYF. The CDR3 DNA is TGTGCCAGCAGTTCCGAGCGGGGGAACTCCTACGAGCAGTACTTC.

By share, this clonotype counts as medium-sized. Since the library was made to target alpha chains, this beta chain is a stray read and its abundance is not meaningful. CDR3 residues: CAISAGADTQYF. Written as DNA, the CDR3 is TGTGCCATCAGCGCGGGAGCAGATACGCAGTATTTT. The chain carries TRBV10-3 and TRBJ2-3, with 7 nucleotides matching TRBD2. Trimming cost V 6 bases and J 4 bases; bases outside gene matches: 1. The CDR3 spans 12 residues. Germline assignment: CDR1 ENHRY and CDR2 SYGVKD.

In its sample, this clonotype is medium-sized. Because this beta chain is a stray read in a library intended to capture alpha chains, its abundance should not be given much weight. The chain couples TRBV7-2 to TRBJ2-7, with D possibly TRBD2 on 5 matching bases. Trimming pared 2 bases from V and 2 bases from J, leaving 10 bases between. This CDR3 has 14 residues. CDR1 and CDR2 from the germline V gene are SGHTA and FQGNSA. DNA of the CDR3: TGTGCCAGCAGCTTAACAAGCGGAACCTACGAGCAGTACTTC. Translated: CASSLTSGTYEQYF.

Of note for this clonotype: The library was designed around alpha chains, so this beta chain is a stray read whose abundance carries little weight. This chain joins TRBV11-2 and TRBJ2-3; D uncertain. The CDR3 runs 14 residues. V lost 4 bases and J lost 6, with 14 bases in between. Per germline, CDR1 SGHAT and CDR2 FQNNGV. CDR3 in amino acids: CASSYQVLGDTQYF. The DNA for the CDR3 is TGTGCCAGCAGCTATCAGGTGCTCGGGGATACGCAGTATTTT.

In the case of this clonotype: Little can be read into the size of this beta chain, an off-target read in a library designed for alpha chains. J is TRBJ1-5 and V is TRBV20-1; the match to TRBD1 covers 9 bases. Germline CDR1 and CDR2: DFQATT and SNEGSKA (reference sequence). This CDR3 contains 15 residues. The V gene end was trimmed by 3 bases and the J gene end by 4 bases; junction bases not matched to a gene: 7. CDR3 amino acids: CSASRTGADNQPQHF. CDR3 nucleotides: TGCAGTGCTAGTCGGACAGGGGCTGATAATCAGCCCCAGCATTTT.

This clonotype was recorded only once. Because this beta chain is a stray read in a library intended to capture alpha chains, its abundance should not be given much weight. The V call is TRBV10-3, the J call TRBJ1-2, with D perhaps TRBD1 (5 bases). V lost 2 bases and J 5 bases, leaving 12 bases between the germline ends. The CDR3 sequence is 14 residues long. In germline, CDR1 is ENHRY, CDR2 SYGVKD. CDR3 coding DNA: TGTGCCATCAGTGAGGACGCAGGGCGGTATGGCTACACCTTC. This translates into CAISEDAGRYGYTF.

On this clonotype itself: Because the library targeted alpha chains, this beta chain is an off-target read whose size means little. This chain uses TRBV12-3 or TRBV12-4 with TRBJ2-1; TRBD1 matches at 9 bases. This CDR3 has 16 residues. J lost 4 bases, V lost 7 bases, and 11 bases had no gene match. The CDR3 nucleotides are TGTGCCAGCAACTCTTTGGACAGGGGTCTATACAATGAGCAGTTCTTC. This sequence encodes CASNSLDRGLYNEQFF.

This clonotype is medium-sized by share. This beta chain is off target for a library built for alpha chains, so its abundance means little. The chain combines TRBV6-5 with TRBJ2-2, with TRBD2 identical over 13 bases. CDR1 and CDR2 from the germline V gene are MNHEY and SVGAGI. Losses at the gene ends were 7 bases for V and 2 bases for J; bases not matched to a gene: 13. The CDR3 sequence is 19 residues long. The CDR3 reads CASKTGQTSGRRNTGELFF. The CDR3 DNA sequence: TGTGCCAGCAAGACCGGTCAGACTAGCGGGAGGCGTAACACCGGGGAGCTGTTTTTT.

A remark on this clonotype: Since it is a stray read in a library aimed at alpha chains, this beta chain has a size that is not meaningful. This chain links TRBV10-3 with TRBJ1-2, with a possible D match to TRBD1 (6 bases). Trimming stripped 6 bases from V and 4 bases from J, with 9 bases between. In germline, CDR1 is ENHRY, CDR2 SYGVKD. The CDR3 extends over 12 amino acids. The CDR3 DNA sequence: TGTGCCATCAGGGACAGCTCCTATGGCTACACCTTC. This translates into CAIRDSSYGYTF.

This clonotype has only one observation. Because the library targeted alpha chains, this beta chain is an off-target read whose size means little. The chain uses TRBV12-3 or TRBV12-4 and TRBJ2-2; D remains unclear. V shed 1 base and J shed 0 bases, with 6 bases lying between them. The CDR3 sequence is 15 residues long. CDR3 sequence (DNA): TGTGCCAGCAGTTTAGGGGTTGCGAACACCGGGGAGCTGTTTTTT. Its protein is CASSLGVANTGELFF.

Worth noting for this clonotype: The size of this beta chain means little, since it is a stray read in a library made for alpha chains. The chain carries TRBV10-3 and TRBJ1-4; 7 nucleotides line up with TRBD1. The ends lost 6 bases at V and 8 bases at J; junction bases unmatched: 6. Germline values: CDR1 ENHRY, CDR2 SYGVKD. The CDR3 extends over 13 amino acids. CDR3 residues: CAIRGTAGEKLFF. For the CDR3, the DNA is TGTGCCATCAGGGGGACAGCAGGGGAAAAACTGTTTTTT.

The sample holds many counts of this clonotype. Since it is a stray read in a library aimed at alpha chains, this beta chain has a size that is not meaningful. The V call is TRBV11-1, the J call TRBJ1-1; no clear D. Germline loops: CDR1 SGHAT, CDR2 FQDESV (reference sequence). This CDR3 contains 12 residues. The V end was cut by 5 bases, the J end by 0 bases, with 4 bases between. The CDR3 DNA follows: TGTGCCAGCAGCGACATGAACACTGAAGCTTTCTTT. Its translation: CASSDMNTEAFF.

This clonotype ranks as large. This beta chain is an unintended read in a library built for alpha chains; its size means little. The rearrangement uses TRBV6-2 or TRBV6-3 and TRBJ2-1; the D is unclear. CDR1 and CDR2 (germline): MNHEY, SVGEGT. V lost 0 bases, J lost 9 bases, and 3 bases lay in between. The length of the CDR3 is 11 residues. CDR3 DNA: TGTGCCAGCAGTTACTCCTTTGAGCAGTTCTTC. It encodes CASSYSFEQFF.

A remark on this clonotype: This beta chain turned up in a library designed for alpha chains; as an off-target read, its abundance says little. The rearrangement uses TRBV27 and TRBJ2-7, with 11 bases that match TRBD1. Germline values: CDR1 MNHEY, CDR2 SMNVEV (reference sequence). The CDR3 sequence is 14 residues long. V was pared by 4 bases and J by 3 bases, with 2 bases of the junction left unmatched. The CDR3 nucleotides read TGTGCCAGCAGTTGGACAGGGGGCAACTACGAGCAGTACTTC. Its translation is CASSWTGGNYEQYF.

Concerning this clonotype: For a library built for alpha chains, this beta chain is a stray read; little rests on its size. The CDR3 is CASIGQGIMNSPLHF. The CDR3 region has the DNA TGTGCCAGCATCGGACAGGGTATTATGAATTCACCCCTCCACTTT. The rearrangement joins TRBV2 to TRBJ1-6; 8 nucleotides agree with TRBD1. This CDR3 spans 15 amino acids. CDR1 and CDR2 from the germline V gene are SNHLY and FYNNEI. V lost 7 bases to trimming and J lost 7 bases; unmatched junction nucleotides: 9. Full variable domain (missing parts from reference TRBV2 and TRBJ1-6): EPEVTQTPSHQVTQMGQEVILRCVPISNHLYFYWYRQILGQKVEFLVSFYNNEISEKSEIFDDQFSVERPDGSNFTLKIRSTKLEDSAMYFCASIGQGIMNSPLHFGNGTRLTVT.

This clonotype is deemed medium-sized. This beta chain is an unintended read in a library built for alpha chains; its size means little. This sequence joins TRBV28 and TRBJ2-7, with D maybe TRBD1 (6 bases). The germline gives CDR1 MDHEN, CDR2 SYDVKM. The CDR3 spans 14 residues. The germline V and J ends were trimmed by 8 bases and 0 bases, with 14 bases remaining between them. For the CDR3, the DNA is TGTGCCAGCCTCAACAGGGCGGCCTCCTACGAGCAGTACTTC. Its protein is CASLNRAASYEQYF.

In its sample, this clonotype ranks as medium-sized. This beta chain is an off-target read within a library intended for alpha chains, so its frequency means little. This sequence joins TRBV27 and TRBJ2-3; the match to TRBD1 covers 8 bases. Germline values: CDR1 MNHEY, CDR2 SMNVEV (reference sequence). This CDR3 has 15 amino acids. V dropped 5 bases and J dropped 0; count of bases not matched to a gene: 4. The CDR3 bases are TGTGCCAGCAGTCTCAGGGGGCAAAGCACAGATACGCAGTATTTT. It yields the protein CASSLRGQSTDTQYF.

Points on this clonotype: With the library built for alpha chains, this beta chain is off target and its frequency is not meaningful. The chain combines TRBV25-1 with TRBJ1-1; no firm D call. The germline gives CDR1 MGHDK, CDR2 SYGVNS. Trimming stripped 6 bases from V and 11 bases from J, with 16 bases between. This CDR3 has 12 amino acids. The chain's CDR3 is CASSYRGSGAFF. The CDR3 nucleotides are TGTGCCAGCAGCTACAGAGGGTCTGGTGCTTTCTTT.

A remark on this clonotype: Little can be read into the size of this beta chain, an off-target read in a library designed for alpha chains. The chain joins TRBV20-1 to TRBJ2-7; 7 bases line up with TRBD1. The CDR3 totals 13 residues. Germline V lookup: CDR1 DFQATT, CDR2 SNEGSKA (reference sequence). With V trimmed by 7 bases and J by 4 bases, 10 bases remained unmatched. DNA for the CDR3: TGCAGTGTCCCCGGGACAGACATATACGAGCAGTACTTC. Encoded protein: CSVPGTDIYEQYF.

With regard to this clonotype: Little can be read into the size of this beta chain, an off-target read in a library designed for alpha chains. This CDR3 reads CASSYQENYETGKQETQYF. The CDR3 nucleotides read TGTGCCAGCAGTTACCAAGAAAACTATGAGACAGGGAAACAGGAGACCCAGTACTTC. V gene TRBV6-5 combines with J gene TRBJ2-5; 7 bases line up with TRBD1. J was trimmed by 5 bases and V by 2 bases; bases with no gene match: 20. The CDR3 spans 19 residues. Germline V CDR1 and CDR2: MNHEY, SVGAGI.